These 5 T cell receptor beta chains came from one sample sequenced in a study of cytomegalovirus exposure and HLA in healthy donors. PCR was performed using 60 Vbeta and 13 Jbeta primers. TCRdb's table, derived via immunoSEQ multiplex PCR, lists solely in-frame clones and lacks some. The sample lists tens of thousands of clones; more than 65% were seen once. Sequenced input: PBMCs. These receptors all stem from a woman aged 40-49 years in good health and CMV-seropositive.

Only a few counts were recorded for this clone. V usage is TRBV10-3 and J usage is TRBJ1-1; D unclear. Germline CDR1 is ENHRY and CDR2 is SYGVKD. CDR3 length: 15 residues. Trimming took off 0 bases at V and 1 base at J, with 9 bases between the two ends. The CDR3 region is CAISESARKNTEAFF. CDR3 DNA: TGTGCCATCAGTGAGTCTGCGAGGAAGAACACTGAAGCTTTCTTT.

V gene TRBV6-8 combines with J gene TRBJ2-7; 7 nucleotides line up with TRBD1. Germline values: CDR1 MNHGY, CDR2 SAAAGT. The V and J ends lost 2 bases and 0 bases, in that order; junction bases with no gene match: 1. This CDR3 spans 14 amino acids. The DNA of the CDR3 is TGTGCCAGCAGTTACGGACAGGTCTCCTACGAGCAGTACTTC. Translating gives CASSYGQVSYEQYF.

This chain uses TRBV5-1 with TRBJ1-1; no clear D gene. Per the germline V gene, CDR1 is SGHRS and CDR2 is YFSETQ. The CDR3 runs 14 residues. V lost 5 bases to trimming and J lost 1 base, with 12 bases between them. CDR3 in amino acids: CASRGGHGNTEAFF. CDR3 coding DNA: TGCGCCAGCAGGGGTGGGCATGGGAACACTGAAGCTTTCTTT.

The CDR3 region is CARLTPGQRNTEAFF. DNA for the CDR3: TGTGCCAGATTGACCCCGGGACAGAGGAACACTGAAGCTTTCTTT. The V and J genes are TRBV2 and TRBJ1-1, with 7 nucleotides matching TRBD1. Germline assignment: CDR1 SNHLY and CDR2 FYNNEI. The trim removed 9 bases at V and 1 base at J, leaving 11 bases unmatched. There are 15 residues in the CDR3.

The chain combines TRBV4-1 with TRBJ2-3; 8 bases align to TRBD2. The CDR3 has 18 residues. The germline V gene has CDR1 MGHRA and CDR2 YSYEKL. V gave up 3 bases and J gave up 4 bases; unmatched junction bases: 15. CDR3 coding DNA: TGCGCCAGCAGCCAGGACACCGGGACTAGTCGCTCAGCAGATACGCAGTATTTT. This translates into CASSQDTGTSRSADTQYF.